This is a list of T cell receptor beta chains from one sample in a study of T cells in Graves' hyperthyroidism and ophthalmopathy. Using its own MiXCR run on the multiplex PCR reads, TCRdb lists one record per CDR3 protein. This table has just under 750,000 distinct CDR3 sequences, roughly 32% appearing once. The source material was blood. Receptors originate from a woman in her thirties or forties with Graves' hyperthyroidism. Both conserved end residues are part of each CDR3. The order of the fields is D gene, CDR3 length, J gene, V gene, clone size, CDR3 DNA, CDR3 protein. The D gene is left open where the match is weak. Clone size is not always given. Where it is, it says once, few, many or a class for expanded clones.

-	16	TRBJ1-2	TRBV24-1	-	TGTGCCACCCCAGAGAGACAGGTATCGGCAAACTATGGCTACACCTTC	CATPERQVSANYGYTF
-	18	TRBJ2-6	TRBV9	-	TGTGCCACCGGATTGGGAGGATCTCCGGGCTCTGGGGCCAACGTCCTGACTTTC	CATGLGGSPGSGANVLTF
-	14	TRBJ1-5	TRBV6-2/TRBV6-3	few	TGTGCCAGCAGCGATCCGGGATCCAATCAGCCCCAGCATTTT	CASSDPGSNQPQHF
-	18	TRBJ2-2	TRBV5-1	-	TGCGCCAGCAGCTTGAACCGGATTACCGGGCCAAAAATTGGGGAGCCGTTTTTT	CASSLNRITGPKIGEPFF
-	13	TRBJ1-2	TRBV19	many	TGTGCCAGTAGACAGTCCGAAAACTATGGCTACACCTTC	CASRQSENYGYTF
TRBD1	17	TRBJ2-2	TRBV7-8	-	TGTGCCAGCAGTCCAAGCAACAGGGGCTCGTGGCCCGGGGAGCTGTTTTTT	CASSPSNRGSWPGELFF
TRBD1	16	TRBJ2-2	TRBV7-9	-	TGTGCCAGCAGACCTGCGACAGGGAGCAACACCGGGGAGCTGTTTTTT	CASRPATGSNTGELFF
TRBD2	17	TRBJ2-7	TRBV11-2	few	TGCGCCAGCAGCCAAGTGCGTGGGCTAGCGGGAACCTACGAGCAGTACTTC	CASSQVRGLAGTYEQYF
TRBD1	17	TRBJ2-7	TRBV10-3	-	TGTGCCATCAGGGGACAGGCGATCACACCGTTGACCTCGAAGCAGTACTTC	CAIRGQAITPLTSKQYF
-	14	TRBJ1-2	TRBV19	few	TGTGCCAGTAGTGGGCCGGCGGGCAACTATGGCTACACCTTC	CASSGPAGNYGYTF